Listed below are T cell receptor beta chains from one sample, sequenced in a study of T cells in Graves' hyperthyroidism and ophthalmopathy. Each CDR3 protein gets one entry after TCRdb re-called the multiplex PCR reads with MiXCR. The table has approximately 600,000 distinct CDR3 sequences, roughly 15% seen once. Sequencing was performed on blood. Receptor source: a woman aged 25-40 years with Graves' hyperthyroidism. CDR3s include the opening cysteine and the closing phenylalanine or tryptophan.

V: TRBV6-2/TRBV6-3
CDR3: CASRPSEGNEQFF

V: TRBV20-1
CDR3: CSASGLAGLNERFF

V: TRBV13
CDR3: CASSYRQASHYGYTF

V: TRBV11-3
CDR3: CASSLTRSMDTQYF

V: TRBV10-2
CDR3: CASSGRDRGNNEQFF

V: TRBV6-1
CDR3: CASSLYPGHSSTDTQYF

V: TRBV11-2
CDR3: CASSTPLMDRNSPLHF

V: TRBV20-1
CDR3: CSASRRGYGNTIYF

V: TRBV11-2
CDR3: CASSPTVEGYGYTF

V: TRBV27
CDR3: CASSIFLGSNSEAFF

V: TRBV28
CDR3: CASRSLGLCMNTEAFF

V: TRBV6-2/TRBV6-3
CDR3: CASTSQATWDTQYF

V: TRBV4-1
CDR3: CASSQDKRGGEAQYF

V: TRBV12-3/TRBV12-4
CDR3: CASSLMIVARQPQHF

V: TRBV5-1
CDR3: CASSSLQSDTQYF

V: TRBV30
CDR3: CAWSVVGKEQYF

V: TRBV7-2
CDR3: CASSPRVSADTQYF

V: TRBV6-5
CDR3: CASSYLGQGPNNEQFF

V: TRBV5-1
CDR3: CASSHPTSGGISTDTQYF

V: TRBV3-1
CDR3: CASSQETGRNTEAFF

V: TRBV5-1
CDR3: CASSAVNSPYEQYF

V: TRBV18
CDR3: CASSDGTPSQYF

V: TRBV20-1
CDR3: CSARDMSTSGSFTYEQYF

V: TRBV5-6
CDR3: CASSPPGQMSTDTQYF

V: TRBV28
CDR3: CASSEVTGELFF

V: TRBV5-1
CDR3: CASSGAPSGWDNEQFF

V: TRBV30
CDR3: CAWSAIQGGAGGYTF

V: TRBV5-4
CDR3: CASSLAGVGWTEAFF

V: TRBV7-9
CDR3: CASSPQRLPLGGTDTQYF